The T cell receptor (beta chain) described here comes from a study of blood T cell repertoires in COVID-19. The repertoire was sequenced with immunoSEQ multiplex PCR; TCRdb's copy has only in-frame clones and lacks some. The sample holds 400,000 to 500,000 clones, roughly 84% seen once. The V gene's germline CDR1 is SGHKS and CDR2 YYEKEE (reference sequence). The CDR3 is 14 amino acids. The V gene lost 2 bases and the J gene lost 4 bases, with 12 bases spanning the gap. The sequenced sample consisted of PBMCs or T cells enriched from blood (not recorded which). This receptor was identified in a woman between 18 and 30 years old who had been exposed to COVID-19. The chain recombines TRBV5-5 with TRBJ1-1; D gene unclear. The CDR3 protein is CASSFIETGTEAFF. CDR3 DNA sequence: TGTGCCAGCAGCTTTATCGAAACTGGCACTGAAGCTTTCTTT. Full variable domain (outside the CDR3, taken from reference TRBV5-5 and TRBJ1-1): DAGVTQSPTHLIKTRGQQVTLRCSPISGHKSVSWYQQVLGQGPQFIFQYYEKEERGRGNFPDRFSARQFPNYSSELNVNALLLGDSALYLCASSFIETGTEAFFGQGTRLTVV.